Each of the 10 T cell receptor beta chains below was sequenced from the same sample in a study of shared clonotypes between healthy human individuals. Libraries were prepared by immunoSEQ multiplex PCR; TCRdb keeps only in-frame clonotypes and omits some of them. This repertoire shows roughly 2.6 million clones, around 94% found once; its top ten account for roughly 0.15%. The specimen was naive CD4+ T cells sorted from blood. The subset was: CD45RA+ positively selected. The receptors stem from a man younger than 35 in good health.

The rearrangement joins TRBV2 to TRBJ1-5; 7 bases fit TRBD1. Trimming at V came to 11 bases and at J to 4 bases, leaving 8 bases not matched to a gene. The germline gives CDR1 SNHLY, CDR2 FYNNEI. The CDR3 has 13 residues. This chain's CDR3 is CAGSRDRNQPQHF. The CDR3 coding sequence is TGTGCCGGAAGTAGGGACAGAAATCAGCCCCAGCATTTT.

This chain joins TRBV6-1 and TRBJ2-3, with TRBD2 matching 14 bases. Per the germline V gene, CDR1 is MNHNS and CDR2 is SASEGT. V gave up 4 bases and J gave up 3 bases; unmatched junction bases: 3. The length of the CDR3 is 16 residues. CDR3: CASSGRTSGRTDTQYF. Written as DNA, the CDR3 is TGTGCCAGCAGTGGGAGGACTAGCGGGAGGACAGATACGCAGTATTTT.

The chain combines TRBV28 with TRBJ1-5; no clear D. The CDR3 sequence is 11 residues long. CDR1 and CDR2 from the germline V gene are MDHEN and SYDVKM. V was trimmed by 8 bases and J by 10 bases, leaving 12 bases between them. Written as DNA, the CDR3 is TGTGCCAGCGGTTGGGTCCCCCCCCAGCATTTT. It codes for CASGWVPPQHF.

The V gene is TRBV28, the J gene TRBJ2-4; TRBD1 aligns across 8 bases. The germline gives CDR1 MDHEN, CDR2 SYDVKM. The length of the CDR3 is 12 residues. Trimming removed 8 bases from V and 8 bases from J; junction bases left unmatched: 5. The CDR3 nucleotides are TGTGCCAGCTGGGGACAGGACCACATTCAGTACTTC. Translation: CASWGQDHIQYF.

This chain connects TRBV2 to TRBJ1-1; 7 bases fit TRBD1. The germline V gene has CDR1 SNHLY and CDR2 FYNNEI. Trimming at V came to 5 bases and at J to 1 base, leaving 7 bases not matched to a gene. This CDR3 spans 15 amino acids. This CDR3 is CASSHEGQANTEAFF. CDR3 DNA sequence: TGTGCCAGCAGTCATGAAGGACAGGCGAACACTGAAGCTTTCTTT.

CDR3 DNA sequence: TGTGCCAGCAGCTTAGCGACAGGGGGGTGGTACGAGCAGTACTTC. This encodes CASSLATGGWYEQYF. The rearrangement links TRBV11-2 to TRBJ2-7; 9 nucleotides line up with TRBD1. Germline values: CDR1 SGHAT, CDR2 FQNNGV. The CDR3 has 15 residues. V lost 1 base and J lost 4; bases outside the gene matches: 5.

This chain uses TRBV5-1 with TRBJ2-7, with TRBD2 identical over 9 bases. The CDR3 length is 15 residues. Germline values: CDR1 SGHRS, CDR2 YFSETQ. V dropped 0 bases and J dropped 6; count of bases not matched to a gene: 7. CDR3 bases: TGCGCCAGCAGCTTGGTGGGACTAGCACCAGCCGAGCAGTACTTC. This sequence encodes CASSLVGLAPAEQYF.

This sequence joins TRBV9 and TRBJ2-5; D is unresolved. There are 15 residues in the CDR3. Germline CDR1 and CDR2: SGDLS and YYNGEE. V dropped 4 bases and J dropped 5 bases, with 18 bases sitting between them. CDR3: CASSSRSFGRETQYF. CDR3 DNA: TGTGCCAGCAGCTCCCGGAGTTTTGGGCGGGAGACCCAGTACTTC.

The table lists this clone with a few counts. The V gene is TRBV7-2, the J gene TRBJ1-5; D unresolved. The V gene lost 5 bases and the J gene lost 2 bases, with 13 bases spanning the gap. Germline V CDR1 and CDR2: SGHTA, FQGNSA. The CDR3 runs 15 residues. Here the CDR3 DNA reads TGTGCCAGCAGCCTTGGCGCCCGTGGCAATCAGCCCCAGCATTTT. Translation: CASSLGARGNQPQHF.

The chain joins TRBV6-1 to TRBJ2-1; D is perhaps TRBD2 (5 bases). Germline V lookup: CDR1 MNHNS, CDR2 SASEGT. CDR3 length equals 14 residues. The V end was cut by 4 bases, the J end by 7 bases, with 14 bases between. The CDR3 spells CASSVTRLINEQFF. The DNA for the CDR3 is TGTGCCAGCAGTGTTACGAGACTAATAAATGAGCAGTTCTTC.